The T cell receptor beta chain under discussion was sequenced for a study of cytomegalovirus exposure and HLA in healthy donors. 60 Vbeta and 13 Jbeta primers were used in PCR. Authors' methods: A later analysis counted approximately 80 million unique TCR beta chains, around 12 million shared. TCRdb's copy holds only in-frame clones and misses some; the assay was immunoSEQ multiplex PCR. V, J and clone size are those of that table, while D and trimming were read from the DNA. The sample has a few hundred thousand clones, under 80% seen once; the top ten hold roughly 2.4%. Study observations and caveats: Follow-up analysis seemed to connect common viral pathogens with several of the most significant clusters identified. Associated with HLA alleles at 0.05 false discovery rate in a later analysis were fewer than 20,000 TCR beta sequences. It was reported in a later analysis that an Asian-associated ancestry cluster showed fewer N-insertions than the approximately 700-donor mean.

Trimming cost V 3 bases and J 1 base, with 12 bases left between them. Germline V gene data show CDR1 as MDHEN and CDR2 as SYDVKM. The CDR3 is 15 amino acids. As regards this clone: Its antigen is as yet unknown.

The chain couples TRBV28 to TRBJ2-5; tentative D call: TRBD1 (6 bases). The receptor comes from a female donor in good health and CMV-seronegative. Source material: PBMCs. CDR3 loop: CASSFGQGFQETQYF. CDR3 nucleotide sequence: TGTGCCAGCAGTTTTGGGCAGGGGTTCCAAGAGACCCAGTACTTC.